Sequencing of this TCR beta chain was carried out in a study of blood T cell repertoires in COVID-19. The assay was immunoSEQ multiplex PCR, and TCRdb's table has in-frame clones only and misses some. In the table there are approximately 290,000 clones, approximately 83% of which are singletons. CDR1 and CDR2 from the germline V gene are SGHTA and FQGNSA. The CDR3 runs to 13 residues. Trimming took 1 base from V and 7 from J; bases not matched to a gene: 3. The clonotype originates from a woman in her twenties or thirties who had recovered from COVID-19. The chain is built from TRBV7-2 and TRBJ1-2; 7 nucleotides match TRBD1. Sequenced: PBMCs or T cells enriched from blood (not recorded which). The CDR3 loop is CASSLGGGSGYTF. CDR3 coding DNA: TGTGCCAGCAGCTTAGGAGGGGGCTCTGGCTACACCTTC.